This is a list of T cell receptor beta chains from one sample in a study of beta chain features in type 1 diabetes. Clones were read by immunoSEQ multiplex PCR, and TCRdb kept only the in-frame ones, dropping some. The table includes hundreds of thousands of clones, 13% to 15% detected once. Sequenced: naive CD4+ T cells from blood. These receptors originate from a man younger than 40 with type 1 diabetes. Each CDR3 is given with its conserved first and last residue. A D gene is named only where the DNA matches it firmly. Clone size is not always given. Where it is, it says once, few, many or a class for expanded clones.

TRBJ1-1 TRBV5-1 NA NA TGCGCCAGCAGCTTGGGAGCGGTGAACACTGAAGCTTTCTTT CASSLGAVNTEAFF
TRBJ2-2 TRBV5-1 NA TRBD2 TGCGCCAGCAGCTTTTCGATTGGGACTAGCGACGGGACCGGGGAGCTGTTTTTT CASSFSIGTSDGTGELFF
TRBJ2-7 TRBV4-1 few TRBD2 TGCGCCAGCAGCCAACTCGGACTAGCGGGAGTTCGGTCCTACGAGCAGTACTTC CASSQLGLAGVRSYEQYF
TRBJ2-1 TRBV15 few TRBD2 TGTGCCACCTCCACTGGTCGAGGGAGGGCCCTCTACAATGAGCAGTTCTTC CATSTGRGRALYNEQFF
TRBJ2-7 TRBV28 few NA TGTGCCAGCACCTTGGGTGGGAGGATTCGCTACGAGCAGTACTTC CASTLGGRIRYEQYF
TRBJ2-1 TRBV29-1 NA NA TGCAGCACATCGGACTGGCTATCCCAAAATGAGCAGTTCTTC CSTSDWLSQNEQFF
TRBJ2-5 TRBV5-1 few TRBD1 TGCGCCAGCAGCTTGTATGGGACAGGACAAGAGACCCAGTACTTC CASSLYGTGQETQYF
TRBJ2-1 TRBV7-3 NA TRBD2 TGTGCCAGCAGCTTAACCAGGCTAGCGGGAGGGAATGAGCAGTTCTTC CASSLTRLAGGNEQFF
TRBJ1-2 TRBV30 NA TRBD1 TGTGCCTGGAGTGTGCAGGGGGGTAATGGCTACACCTTC CAWSVQGGNGYTF
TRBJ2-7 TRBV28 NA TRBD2 TGTGCCAGCAGTTTTCGGGCAGCGGGGGACGAGCAGTACTTC CASSFRAAGDEQYF
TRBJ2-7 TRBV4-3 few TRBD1 TGCGCCAGCAGCCAAGTTCAGGGGGTGGCCTCCGAGCAGTACTTC CASSQVQGVASEQYF
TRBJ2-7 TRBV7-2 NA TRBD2 TGTGCCAGCAGCTCCCGGACTAGCGGGACTTACGAGCAGTACTTC CASSSRTSGTYEQYF
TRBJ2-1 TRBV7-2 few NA TGTGCCACGTCCAGCCCATCAGGGTATGAGCAGTTCTTC CATSSPSGYEQFF
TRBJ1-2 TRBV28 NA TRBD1 TGTGCCAGCAGTTTAGCGGCAGGGGGTGACTATGGCTACACCTTC CASSLAAGGDYGYTF
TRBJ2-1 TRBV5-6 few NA TGTGCCAGCAGCTTTCAGGGGCGGGAGTTCCATGAGCAGTTCTTC CASSFQGREFHEQFF
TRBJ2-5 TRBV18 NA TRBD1 TGTGCCAGCTCACCGTCGGGACAGTCGCTATCGGAGTACTTC CASSPSGQSLSEYF
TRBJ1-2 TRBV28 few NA TGTGCCAGCACCCCAACAGGGACATATGGCTACACCTTC CASTPTGTYGYTF
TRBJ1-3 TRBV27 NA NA TGTGCCAGCAGTCCATCCCAGTTCTCTGGAAACACCATATATTTT CASSPSQFSGNTIYF
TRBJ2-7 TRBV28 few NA TGTGCCAGCAGTACTACACGGGACGAGCAGTACTTC CASSTTRDEQYF
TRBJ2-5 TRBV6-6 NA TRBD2 TGTGCCAGCAGTCCCCGACTAGCCGAGACCCAGTACTTC CASSPRLAETQYF
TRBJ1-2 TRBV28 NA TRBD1 TGTGCCAGCAGTTTGCCCACACAGGGGGCCTATGGCTACACCTTC CASSLPTQGAYGYTF
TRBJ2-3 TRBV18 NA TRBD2 TGTGCCAGCTCACCAGCGGCGGGAGGGCCCGATACGCAGTATTTT CASSPAAGGPDTQYF
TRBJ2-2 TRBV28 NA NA TGTGCCACCGCACAGGTCACCGGGGAGCTGTTTTTT CATAQVTGELFF
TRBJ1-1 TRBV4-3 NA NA TGCGCCAGCAGCCAACCCCGGGGGGGTAGCATGAACACTGAAGCTTTCTTT CASSQPRGGSMNTEAFF
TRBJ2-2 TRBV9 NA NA TGTGCCAGCAACCCACCGGACAGACCGTGTTTTCTTCTTCGCACCGGGGAGCTGTTTTTT CASNPPDRPCFLLRTGELFF
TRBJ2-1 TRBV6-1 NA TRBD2 TGTGCCAGCAGTGACGCTAGCGGGCGGGAGATCTACAATGAGCAGTTCTTC CASSDASGREIYNEQFF
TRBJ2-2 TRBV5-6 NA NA TGTGCCAGCAGCTTGGCGGGGAACACCGGGGAGCTGTTTTTT CASSLAGNTGELFF
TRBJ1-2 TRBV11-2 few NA TGTGCCAGCAGCTCGACAGTCTATGGCTACACCTTC CASSSTVYGYTF
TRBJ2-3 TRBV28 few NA TGTGCCAGCAGACCGGGACTCGCCCAGCCAGATACGCAGTATTTT CASRPGLAQPDTQYF
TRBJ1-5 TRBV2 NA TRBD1 TGTGCCAGCAGTGAACGGACAGGGGGCCCTCAGCCCCAGCATTTT CASSERTGGPQPQHF
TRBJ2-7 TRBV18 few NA TGTGCCAGCTCATCGGACAGATACGAGCAGTACTTC CASSSDRYEQYF
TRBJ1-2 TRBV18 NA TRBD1 TGTGCCAGCTCACCAGGGACAGGGGAAGATGGCTACACCTTC CASSPGTGEDGYTF
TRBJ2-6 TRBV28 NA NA TGTGCCAGCAGTTTACGGGGTGGGTCTGGGGCCAACGTCCTGACTTTC CASSLRGGSGANVLTF
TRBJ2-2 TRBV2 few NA TGTGCCAGCAGTTCCGAAGGAGCAAACACCGGGGAGCTGTTTTTT CASSSEGANTGELFF
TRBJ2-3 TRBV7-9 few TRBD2 TGTGCCAGCAGCAGGGGGACTAGCGGAATGATCACAGATACGCAGTATTTT CASSRGTSGMITDTQYF